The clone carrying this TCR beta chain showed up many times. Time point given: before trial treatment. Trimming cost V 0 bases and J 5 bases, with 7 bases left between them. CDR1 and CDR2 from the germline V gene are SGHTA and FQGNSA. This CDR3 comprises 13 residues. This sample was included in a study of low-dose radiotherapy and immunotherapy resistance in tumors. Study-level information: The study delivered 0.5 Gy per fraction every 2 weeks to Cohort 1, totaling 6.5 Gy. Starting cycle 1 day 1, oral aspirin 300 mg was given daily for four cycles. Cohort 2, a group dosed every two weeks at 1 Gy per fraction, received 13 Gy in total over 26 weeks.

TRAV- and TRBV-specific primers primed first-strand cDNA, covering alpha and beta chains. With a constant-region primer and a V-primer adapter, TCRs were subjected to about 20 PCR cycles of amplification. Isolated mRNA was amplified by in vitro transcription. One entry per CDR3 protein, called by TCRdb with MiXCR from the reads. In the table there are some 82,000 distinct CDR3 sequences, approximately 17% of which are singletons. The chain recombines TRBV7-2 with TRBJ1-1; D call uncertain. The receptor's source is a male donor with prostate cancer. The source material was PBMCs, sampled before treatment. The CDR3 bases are TGTGCCAGCAGCTTAGCCCCCTGGACTGAAGCTTTCTTT. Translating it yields CASSLAPWTEAFF.